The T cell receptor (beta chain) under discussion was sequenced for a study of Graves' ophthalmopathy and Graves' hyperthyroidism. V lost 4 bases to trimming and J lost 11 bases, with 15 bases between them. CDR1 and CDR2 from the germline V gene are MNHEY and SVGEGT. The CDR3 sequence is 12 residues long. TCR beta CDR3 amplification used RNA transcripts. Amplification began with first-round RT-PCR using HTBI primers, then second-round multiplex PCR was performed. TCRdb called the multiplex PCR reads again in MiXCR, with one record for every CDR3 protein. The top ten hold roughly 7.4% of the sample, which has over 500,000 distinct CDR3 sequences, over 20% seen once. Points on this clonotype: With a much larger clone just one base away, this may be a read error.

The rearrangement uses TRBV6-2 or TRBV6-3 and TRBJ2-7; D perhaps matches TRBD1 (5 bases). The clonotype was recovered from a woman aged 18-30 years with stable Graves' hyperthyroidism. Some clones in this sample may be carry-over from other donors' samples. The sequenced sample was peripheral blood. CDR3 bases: TGTGCCAGCAGTTTCGAAGGGGTCCAGAAGTACTTC. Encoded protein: CASSFEGVQKYF.